The T cell receptor beta chain described here comes from a study of shared clonotypes between healthy human individuals. Study in general: Three plates each covered CD4 naive and memory; CD8 naive two, CD8 memory one.

Study-wide results and limits: Memory subsets generally showed smaller estimated richness than naive subsets did.

In the naive CD8 group, cells lacked CD45RO and were positively selected for CCR7, so terminally differentiated effector memory CD45RA+ cells were left out. Caucasian adults living in Nashville, Tennessee, provided all samples. As for this clone: As yet, its antigen is unknown.

The sorted-subset replicate PCRs were given around 0.2 ug DNA, which is about 30,000 T cell genomes. Sequencing used immunoSEQ multiplex PCR; TCRdb keeps in-frame clones, though not all of them. The table lists almost 700,000 clones, about 90% of them singletons, with approximately 25% in the top ten. This TCR came from a man between 25 and 39 years old in good health. The sample consisted of naive CD8+ T cells sorted from blood.

The CDR3 reads CASSLTGSSYEQYF. The CDR3, as DNA: TGTGCCAGCAGCCTAACAGGGAGCTCCTACGAGCAGTACTTC. V is TRBV6-5 and J is TRBJ2-7; a possible D gene is TRBD1 (6 bases). The V gene lost 6 bases and the J gene lost 0 bases, with 12 bases spanning the gap. The CDR3 covers 14 residues. CDR1 MNHEY and CDR2 SVGAGI come from the germline V gene.